The T cell receptor (beta chain) described here comes from a study of identifying expanded T cells in peripheral blood. Remarks on this clone: Its matching antigen is unknown.

Germline V gene sequence: CDR1 MDHEN, CDR2 SYDVKM. With 6 bases clipped from V and 2 bases from J, the junction kept 6 bases outside the gene matches. This CDR3 comprises 15 residues. Study-wide results and limits: Technical replicates showed about 1.2 changed clones; approximately 2 weeks around 15; four weeks 19. Across healthy donors, higher total template counts meant significantly greater approximately 2-week count variance.

The table came from immunoSEQ multiplex PCR; TCRdb's copy has only in-frame clones and leaves some out. The sample gives 75,000 to 90,000 clones, 84% of which show up once; about 17% is in the top ten. This sequence joins TRBV28 and TRBJ1-5, with 8 bases identical to TRBD1. The clonotype originates from a person aged 18 to 70 in good health. The sample comprised blood. CDR3 DNA sequence: TGTGCCAGCAGGCAGGGGGCAGGAGGCAATCAGCCCCAGCATTTT. It codes for CASRQGAGGNQPQHF. Complete variable domain (other parts from reference TRBV28 and TRBJ1-5): DVKVTQSSRYLVKRTGEKVFLECVQDMDHENMFWYRQDPGLGLRLIYFSYDVKMKEKGDIPEGYSVSREKKERFSLILESASTNQTSMYLCASRQGAGGNQPQHFGDGTRLSIL.